The present entry profiles one TCR beta chain with its context. Each cDNA held unique molecular identifiers, and template switching gave it a universal primer site. Via MiXCR, TCRdb re-called the 5' RACE reads, giving one row per CDR3 protein. The table shows around 1.7 million distinct CDR3 sequences, with around a third occurring only once. V was cut by 8 bases and J by 3 bases, with 14 bases left in between. Germline V lookup: CDR1 SNHLY, CDR2 FYNNEI. This CDR3 has 14 amino acids. This specimen belongs to a study of identical twins. The V gene is TRBV2, the J gene TRBJ1-5; TRBD1 is a possible D gene (5 bases). The receptor was derived from a newborn girl in good health. Input material: cord blood. The CDR3 DNA reads as TGTGCCAGCGGCCGGGGACGGAACAATCAGCCCCAGCATTTT. Residues: CASGRGRNNQPQHF.